These 10 T cell receptor beta chains came from one sample sequenced in a study of a mutant IDH1 vaccine in newly diagnosed glioma. No cognate antigen is known for these TCRs. Described time point: week 47, end of study. Topical imiquimod accompanied each vaccine dose, which consisted of 300 ug of mutant IDH1 20-mer peptide. Generated by immunoSEQ multiplex PCR, the TCRdb table keeps only in-frame clones and is missing some. Of about 50,000 clones listed, 75% were seen once; the top ten hold 5.3%. The sample in question was PBMCs, obtained from a glioma patient whose treatment included an IDH1 peptide vaccine. These receptors were collected from a man over 45 with glioma.

This chain links TRBV4-2 with TRBJ2-1, with D maybe TRBD2 (5 bases). CDR1 and CDR2 (germline): LGHNA, YNFKEQ. The V end was cut by 5 bases, the J end by 0 bases, with 11 bases between. This CDR3 has 15 residues. CDR3 protein: CASSSRRDSYNEQFF. CDR3 sequence (DNA): TGTGCCAGCAGCTCAAGACGGGACTCCTACAATGAGCAGTTCTTC.

This clone was counted once. The chain is built from TRBV9 and TRBJ1-1, with no clear D. The CDR3 length is 15 residues. Trimming took 3 bases from V and 0 from J, leaving 12 bases between them. Germline values: CDR1 SGDLS, CDR2 YYNGEE. The CDR3 DNA reads as TGTGCCAGCAGCGCCGCCGGCCTTTTGAACACTGAAGCTTTCTTT. The encoded protein is CASSAAGLLNTEAFF.

The V and J genes are TRBV13 and TRBJ2-5, with 7 nucleotides matching TRBD1. V lost 3 bases and J lost 2; bases outside the gene matches: 6. The CDR3 loop spans 15 amino acids. Germline V gene sequence: CDR1 PRHDT, CDR2 FYEKMQ (reference sequence). DNA of the CDR3: TGTGCCAGCAGCTTGGGGGACAGATCTCAAGAGACCCAGTACTTC. Protein product: CASSLGDRSQETQYF.

CDR3: CASSFGLLINTGELFF. As DNA, the CDR3 is TGTGCCAGCAGCTTTGGACTCCTCATTAACACCGGGGAGCTGTTTTTT. This chain joins TRBV7-2 and TRBJ2-2, with D possibly being TRBD2 (5 bases). Trimming shortened V by 3 bases and J by 2 bases, and 13 bases separated the two germline ends. Per germline, CDR1 SGHTA and CDR2 FQGNSA. The CDR3 contains 16 residues.

V gene TRBV28 combines with J gene TRBJ1-3; D is unclear. Germline V lookup: CDR1 MDHEN, CDR2 SYDVKM. The V gene lost 7 bases and the J gene lost 0 bases, with 10 bases spanning the gap. The CDR3 runs to 14 residues. The CDR3 region is CASTRTHSGNTIYF. For the CDR3, the DNA is TGTGCCAGCACCAGGACGCACTCTGGAAACACCATATATTTT. Using reference TRBV28 and TRBJ1-3 for the parts outside the CDR3, the full variable domain is DVKVTQSSRYLVKRTGEKVFLECVQDMDHENMFWYRQDPGLGLRLIYFSYDVKMKEKGDIPEGYSVSREKKERFSLILESASTNQTSMYLCASTRTHSGNTIYFGEGSWLTVV.

Only a few counts were recorded for this clone. V usage is TRBV30 and J usage is TRBJ1-2; no definite D call. Trimming stripped 4 bases from V and 4 bases from J, with 7 bases between. CDR1 GTSNPN and CDR2 SVGIG come from the germline V gene (reference sequence). This CDR3 has 11 residues. The CDR3 DNA reads TGTGCCTGGACCGTCAGCTATGGCTACACCTTC. It specifies CAWTVSYGYTF.

This clone is a singleton in its sample. The V and J genes are TRBV11-1 and TRBJ2-2; D gene uncertain. Deletions cut 9 bases from V and 1 base from J, with 12 bases between. Germline loops: CDR1 SGHAT, CDR2 FQDESV (reference sequence). This CDR3 spans 14 amino acids. CDR3 nucleotides: TGTGCCAGTCAGATTGGGTGGAACACCGGGGAGCTGTTTTTT. Its translation: CASQIGWNTGELFF.

The count of this clone is one. This rearrangement joins TRBV19 to TRBJ2-1; weak D call: TRBD1 (6 bases). The CDR3 runs 14 residues. Deletions cut 6 bases from V and 8 bases from J, with 17 bases between. CDR1 and CDR2 (germline): LNHDA, SQIVND (reference sequence). The CDR3 DNA sequence: TGTGCCAGTAGGCGAGGGGGTGGTTTGGATGAGCAGTTCTTC. Amino acid sequence: CASRRGGGLDEQFF.

A single count supports this clone. The chain joins TRBV29-1 to TRBJ1-3, with no clear D. Germline V gene lookup returns CDR1 SQVTM and CDR2 ANQGSEA. Trimming shortened V by 5 bases and J by 4 bases, and 15 bases separated the two germline ends. This CDR3 has 14 residues. In DNA, the CDR3 is TGCAGCGTTTCAACGGGTCTACCCGGAAACACCATATATTTT. This translates into CSVSTGLPGNTIYF.

The chain carries TRBV5-1 and TRBJ1-1; no clear D. Germline CDR1 reads SGHRS; CDR2 reads YFSETQ. This CDR3 contains 15 residues. The V end was cut by 2 bases, the J end by 0 bases, with 11 bases between. CDR3 nucleotides: TGCGCCAGCAGCTTCCAGAGAGGAATGAACACTGAAGCTTTCTTT. Its translation is CASSFQRGMNTEAFF.